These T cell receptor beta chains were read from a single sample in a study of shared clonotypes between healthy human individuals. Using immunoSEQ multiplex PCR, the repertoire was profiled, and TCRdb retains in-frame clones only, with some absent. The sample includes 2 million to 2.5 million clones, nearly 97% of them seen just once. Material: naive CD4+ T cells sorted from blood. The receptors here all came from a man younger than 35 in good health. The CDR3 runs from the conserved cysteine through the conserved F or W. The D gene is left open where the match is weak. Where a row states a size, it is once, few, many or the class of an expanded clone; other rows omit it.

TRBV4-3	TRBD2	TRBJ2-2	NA	CASSQEAGAGTGELFF	TGCGCCAGCAGCCAGGAAGCGGGAGCAGGCACCGGGGAGCTGTTTTTT
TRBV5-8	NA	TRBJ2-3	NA	CASSLGGGASDTQYF	TGTGCCAGCAGCTTGGGAGGGGGGGCATCCGATACGCAGTATTTT
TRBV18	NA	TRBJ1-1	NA	CASSPPDMNTEAFF	TGTGCCAGCTCACCACCTGACATGAACACTGAAGCTTTCTTT
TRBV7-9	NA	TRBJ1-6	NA	CASSFPGEDLSPLHF	TGTGCCAGCAGCTTTCCGGGGGAGGATCTCTCACCCCTCCACTTT
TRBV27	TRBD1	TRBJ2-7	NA	CASSLGQGFNEQYF	TGTGCCAGCAGTTTAGGACAGGGTTTTAACGAGCAGTACTTC
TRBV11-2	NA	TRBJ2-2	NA	CASSLDTGELFF	TGTGCCAGCAGCTTAGATACAGGGGAGCTGTTTTTT
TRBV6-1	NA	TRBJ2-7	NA	CASSYRYEQYF	TGTGCCAGCAGTTACCGTTACGAGCAGTACTTC
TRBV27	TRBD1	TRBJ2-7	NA	CASSPRTGGFAGYEQYF	TGTGCCAGCAGTCCCCGGACAGGGGGTTTCGCGGGCTACGAGCAGTACTTC
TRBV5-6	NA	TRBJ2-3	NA	CASSWLSGTDTQYF	TGTGCCAGCAGCTGGCTTTCTGGCACAGATACGCAGTATTTT
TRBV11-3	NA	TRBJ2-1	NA	CASSLGADEQFF	TGTGCCAGCAGCTTAGGAGCAGATGAGCAGTTCTTC
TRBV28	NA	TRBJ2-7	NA	CASSLAAKSSYEQYF	TGTGCCAGCAGTTTAGCGGCTAAGTCGTCCTACGAGCAGTACTTC
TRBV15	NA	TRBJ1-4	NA	CATSRVREIWEKLFF	TGTGCCACCAGCAGAGTACGGGAGATTTGGGAAAAACTGTTTTTT
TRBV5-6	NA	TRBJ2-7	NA	CASGTKGTPPYEQYF	TGTGCCAGCGGAACAAAGGGTACCCCCCCCTACGAGCAGTACTTC
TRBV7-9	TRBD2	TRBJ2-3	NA	CASSLREGRGSDTQYF	TGTGCCAGCAGCTTACGGGAGGGTAGGGGGTCAGATACGCAGTATTTT
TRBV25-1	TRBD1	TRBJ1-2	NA	CASRPTGYYGYTF	TGTGCCAGCAGACCGACAGGGTACTATGGCTACACCTTC
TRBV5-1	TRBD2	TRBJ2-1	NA	CASSLLASGSLGRYNEQFF	TGCGCCAGCAGCTTGCTGGCTAGCGGGAGTCTCGGACGTTACAATGAGCAGTTCTTC
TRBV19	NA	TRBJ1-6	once	CASMSRQNNSPLHF	TGTGCCAGTATGTCGAGACAGAATAATTCACCCCTCCACTTT
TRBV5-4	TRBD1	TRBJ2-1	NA	CASSLGQGANEQFF	TGTGCCAGCAGCTTGGGACAGGGGGCCAATGAGCAGTTCTTC
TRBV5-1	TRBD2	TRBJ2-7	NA	CASSAGTSGSTTRF	TGCGCCAGCAGCGCCGGGACTAGCGGGAGTACAACTCGATTC
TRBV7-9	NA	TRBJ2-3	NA	CASRLGLGTEGTDTQYF	TGTGCCAGCAGGTTAGGCCTCGGGACTGAGGGCACAGATACGCAGTATTTT
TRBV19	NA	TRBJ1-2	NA	CAPTSGQRYYGYTF	TGTGCCCCTACGTCCGGGCAGAGATACTATGGCTACACCTTC
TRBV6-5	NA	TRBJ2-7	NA	CASRRSRGEQYF	TGTGCCAGCAGACGTTCGAGGGGGGAGCAGTACTTC
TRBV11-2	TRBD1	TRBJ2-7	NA	CASSLTGTGAYEQYF	TGTGCCAGCAGCTTAACCGGGACAGGGGCCTACGAGCAGTACTTC
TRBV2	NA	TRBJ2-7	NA	CATQGASGSSYEQYF	TGTGCCACCCAGGGGGCTAGCGGTAGCTCCTACGAGCAGTACTTC
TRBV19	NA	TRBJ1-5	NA	CASKKGLSNQPQHF	TGTGCCAGTAAAAAAGGGTTAAGCAATCAGCCCCAGCATTTT
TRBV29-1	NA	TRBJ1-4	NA	CSVQKAGWGEKLFF	TGCAGCGTTCAGAAGGCCGGGTGGGGTGAAAAACTGTTTTTT
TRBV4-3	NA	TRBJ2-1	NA	CASSQDLGTPYNEQFF	TGCGCCAGCAGCCAAGACCTCGGGACACCCTACAATGAGCAGTTCTTC
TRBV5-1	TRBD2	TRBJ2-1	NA	CASSLQGLGYNEQFF	TGCGCCAGCAGCTTGCAAGGACTAGGTTACAATGAGCAGTTCTTC
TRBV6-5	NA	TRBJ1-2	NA	CASEDNYGYTF	TGTGCCAGCGAGGACAACTATGGCTACACCTTC
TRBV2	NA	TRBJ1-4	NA	CASSVIGDEKLFF	TGTGCCAGCAGTGTAATAGGAGATGAAAAACTGTTTTTT
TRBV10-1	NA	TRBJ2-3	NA	CASSERGDTQYF	TGCGCCAGCAGTGAGCGGGGGGATACGCAGTATTTT
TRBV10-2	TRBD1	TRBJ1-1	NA	CASGTANTEAFF	TGCGCCAGCGGGACAGCGAACACTGAAGCTTTCTTT
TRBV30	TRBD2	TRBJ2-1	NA	CARSGSSYNEQFF	TGTGCCCGTAGCGGGAGCTCCTACAATGAGCAGTTCTTC
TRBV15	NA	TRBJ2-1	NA	CATSRGLQREGAEQFF	TGTGCCACCAGCAGAGGGCTACAACGGGAGGGGGCTGAGCAGTTCTTC
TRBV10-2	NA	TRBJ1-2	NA	CASSDGYGYTF	TGCGCCAGCAGTGATGGCTATGGCTACACCTTC
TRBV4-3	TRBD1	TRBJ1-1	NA	CASTQGAGTEAFF	TGCGCCAGCACCCAGGGGGCGGGAACTGAAGCTTTCTTT
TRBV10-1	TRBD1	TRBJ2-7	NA	CASSEGTGGEYEQYF	TGCGCCAGCAGTGAAGGGACAGGGGGCGAGTACGAGCAGTACTTC
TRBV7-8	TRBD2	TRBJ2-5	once	CASSFSAGTKIETQYF	TGTGCCAGCAGCTTTTCTGCCGGGACTAAAATAGAGACCCAGTACTTC
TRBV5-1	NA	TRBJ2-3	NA	CASSSTGSYTDTQYF	TGCGCCAGCAGCTCGACAGGATCTTACACAGATACGCAGTATTTT
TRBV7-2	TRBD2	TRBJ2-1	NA	CASSLEGTSGHNEQFF	TGTGCCAGCAGCTTAGAAGGGACTAGCGGACACAATGAGCAGTTCTTC
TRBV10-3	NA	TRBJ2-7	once	CAIKFGTADEQYF	TGTGCCATCAAATTCGGGACCGCGGACGAGCAGTACTTC
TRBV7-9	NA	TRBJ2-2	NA	CASSLRALTNTGELFF	TGTGCCAGCAGCTTACGGGCTCTAACGAACACCGGGGAGCTGTTTTTT
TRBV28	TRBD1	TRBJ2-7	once	CASRSRGLGYEQYF	TGTGCCAGCCGCTCCAGGGGGCTGGGGTACGAGCAGTACTTC
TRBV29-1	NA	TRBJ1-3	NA	CSVRESGNTIYF	TGCAGCGTTCGAGAGTCTGGAAACACCATATATTTT
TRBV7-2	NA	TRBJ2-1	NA	CASSQGGHEQFF	TGTGCCAGCAGCCAGGGGGGGCATGAGCAGTTCTTC
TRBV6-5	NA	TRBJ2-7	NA	CASSYLGTYEQYF	TGTGCCAGCAGTTACTTAGGGACTTACGAGCAGTACTTC
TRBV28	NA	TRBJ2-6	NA	CASSLSLPGTGANVLTF	TGTGCCAGCAGTTTAAGCCTCCCGGGGACTGGGGCCAACGTCCTGACTTTC
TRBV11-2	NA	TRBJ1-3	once	CASSLGLSGNTIYF	TGTGCCAGCAGCTTGGGGTTATCTGGAAACACCATATATTTT
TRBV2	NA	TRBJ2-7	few	CASSGALRGPYEQYF	TGTGCCAGCAGTGGTGCTCTGCGGGGACCCTACGAGCAGTACTTC
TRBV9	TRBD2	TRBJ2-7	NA	CASSNPVAGSSDEQYF	TGTGCCAGCAGCAACCCAGTAGCGGGAAGCTCCGACGAGCAGTACTTC
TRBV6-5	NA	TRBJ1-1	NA	CASSFTGLGTEAFF	TGTGCCAGCAGTTTTACAGGGTTAGGCACTGAAGCTTTCTTT
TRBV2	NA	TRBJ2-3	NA	CASRRGVGDTQYF	TGTGCCAGCCGTCGAGGGGTCGGGGATACGCAGTATTTT
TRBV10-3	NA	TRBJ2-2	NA	CAISERDTGELFF	TGTGCCATCAGTGAACGCGACACCGGGGAGCTGTTTTTT